Following are 11 T cell receptor beta chains from one sample sequenced in a study of cytomegalovirus exposure and HLA in healthy donors. Use of 60 Vbeta and 13 Jbeta primers characterized the PCR. The assay was immunoSEQ multiplex PCR, and TCRdb's table has in-frame clones only and misses some. This sample's table reports some 48,000 clones. Sequences were obtained from PBMCs. The source of these receptors is a male donor in good health and CMV-seropositive.

As to this clone: Compared with germline, one end of the junction differs, possibly owing to a read error. This chain uses TRBV30 with TRBJ1-2, with TRBD1 identical over 11 bases. Germline lookup yields CDR1 GTSNPN and CDR2 SVGIG (reference sequence). The CDR3 is 16 residues long. The CDR3 region has the DNA TGTGCCTTGAGTGGGACAGGGGGTATGGGGGACTATGGCTACACCTTC. Its translation is CALSGTGGMGDYGYTF. The whole variable domain, remainder taken from reference TRBV30 and TRBJ1-2, is SQTIHQWPATLVQPVGSPLSLECTVEGTSNPNLYWYRQAAGRGLQLLFYSVGIGQISSEVPQNLSASRPQDRQFILSSKKLLLSDSGFYLCALSGTGGMGDYGYTFGSGTRLTVV.

The genes are TRBV28 and TRBJ1-4; D possibly corresponds to TRBD1 (6 bases). Deletions cut 3 bases from V and 6 bases from J, with 14 bases between. CDR3 length: 15 amino acids. The germline V gene has CDR1 MDHEN and CDR2 SYDVKM. In DNA form, the CDR3 reads TGTGCCAGCAGTTTGGCCCGGGGGGGCGATGAAAAACTGTTTTTT. Protein sequence: CASSLARGGDEKLFF.

V is TRBV5-4 and J is TRBJ2-7; no firm D call. CDR1 and CDR2 (germline): SGHNT, YYREEE (reference sequence). Trimming stripped 0 bases from V and 3 bases from J, with 7 bases between. This CDR3 is 13 amino acids long. The CDR3 nucleotides read TGTGCCAGCAGCTTGGGTACGGTCTACGAGCAGTACTTC. Its translation: CASSLGTVYEQYF.

The V gene is TRBV6-5, the J gene TRBJ2-7, with D possibly TRBD1 on 6 matching bases. From germline, CDR1 is MNHEY and CDR2 SVGAGI. CDR3 length equals 13 residues. Trimming took 2 bases from V and 3 from J, leaving 8 bases between them. The CDR3 nucleotides read TGTGCCAGCAGTTACGACAGGTACTACGAGCAGTACTTC. Its translation: CASSYDRYYEQYF.

The rearrangement links TRBV10-3 to TRBJ2-7, with 7 bases aligning to TRBD1. The CDR3 covers 16 residues. The germline CDR1 and CDR2 sequences are ENHRY and SYGVKD. V lost 4 bases and J lost 0; bases outside the gene matches: 9. The CDR3 region is CAISVVRDSNSYEQYF. The CDR3 DNA follows: TGTGCCATCAGTGTCGTCCGGGACAGTAACTCCTACGAGCAGTACTTC.

The J gene is TRBJ1-3, the V gene TRBV7-8; tentatively, D is TRBD1 (5 bases). The CDR3 spans 15 residues. V shed 7 bases and J shed 2 bases, with 15 bases lying between them. Germline CDR1 reads SGHVS; CDR2 reads FQNEAQ. The CDR3 loop is CASTPMRGPGNTIYF. The DNA of the CDR3 is TGTGCCAGCACCCCCATGCGGGGCCCTGGAAACACCATATATTTT.

The genes are TRBV4-3 and TRBJ1-2; 9 bases match TRBD1. The CDR3 runs 16 residues. The junction had 12 bases not matched to a gene; V was cut back by 4 bases and J by 6 bases. The germline V gene has CDR1 LGHNA and CDR2 YSLEER. The CDR3 spells CASSLRTGGAGHGYTF. The CDR3 coding sequence is TGCGCCAGCAGCCTCCGCACAGGGGGCGCGGGCCATGGCTACACCTTC.

The chain links TRBV28 to TRBJ1-5; 7 nucleotides align to TRBD1. This CDR3 is built from 17 residues. The V segment lost 2 bases and the J segment 3 bases; nucleotides outside the gene matches: 10. The germline V gene has CDR1 MDHEN and CDR2 SYDVKM. This chain's CDR3 is CASSLPPRDSLNQPQHF. CDR3 sequence (DNA): TGTGCCAGCAGTTTACCCCCCCGGGACAGCCTCAATCAGCCCCAGCATTTT.

The chain combines TRBV5-1 with TRBJ2-5, with TRBD1 matching over 7 bases. The J call may be mistaken, given a closer DNA end match to TRBJ2-7. The CDR3 extends over 14 amino acids. The germline gives CDR1 SGHRS, CDR2 YFSETQ. The CDR3 nucleotides read TGCGCCAGCAGCTTGACAGGGGCGAACTACGAGCAGTACTTC. It is translated as CASSLTGANYEQYF.

The chain recombines TRBV19 with TRBJ2-1; 7 bases are a match to TRBD2. V lost 1 base, J lost 4 bases, and 7 bases stayed unmatched. Per germline, CDR1 LNHDA and CDR2 SQIVND (reference sequence). The CDR3 spans 16 residues. The CDR3 DNA reads as TGTGCCAGTAGTATAGGTTGGGGGGGAAGTTACAATGAGCAGTTCTTC. It codes for CASSIGWGGSYNEQFF.

The chain links TRBV9 to TRBJ1-6; the D is unclear. Germline CDR1 and CDR2: SGDLS and YYNGEE. The V and J ends lost 0 bases and 9 bases respectively, with 16 bases between them. The CDR3 totals 16 residues. The CDR3 DNA reads as TGTGCCAGCAGCGTAGAGCCAGCGGTTATTCGTTCACCCCTCCACTTT. Its protein is CASSVEPAVIRSPLHF.